This TCR beta chain was sequenced for a study of T-cell reconstitution after alpha-beta-depleted transplantation in children. Study-wide findings and caveats: Fresh T-cell production supplied most of the T-cell counts and diversity seen one year after transplant. There were reportedly several hundred expanded graft clones from which alpha-beta T cells came about two months after transplant. There were some patients whose high TCRbeta diversity at day 60 came from surviving recipient T cells and thymic progenitors.

Unique molecular identifiers were used in preparing the TCRbeta library. Via MiXCR, TCRdb re-called the PCR reads, giving one row per CDR3 protein. The sample includes over 200,000 distinct CDR3 sequences, 11% seen only once; the top ten take about 30%. This clonotype has ten or more counts. Its matching antigen is unknown. The TCR comes from a child younger than two with acute myeloid leukemia, due to receive a stem cell transplant. This specimen consisted of PBMCs, obtained before TCRalphabeta/CD19-depleted stem cell transplant.

CDR3 sequence (DNA): TGTGCCAGCAGCATCGGGACAGGGAGCACTGAAGCTTTCTTT. It codes for CASSIGTGSTEAFF. This rearrangement joins TRBV5-6 to TRBJ1-1; 9 nucleotides line up with TRBD1. The CDR3 spans 14 residues. V was clipped by 4 bases and J by 4 bases; unmatched bases: 5. Germline assignment: CDR1 SGHDT and CDR2 YYEEEE.